These 28 T cell receptor beta chains came from one sample sequenced in a study of T cell changes during pregnancy in multiple sclerosis. Clones were sequenced by immunoSEQ multiplex PCR, and TCRdb holds only the in-frame ones, with some missing. The sample consists of tens of thousands of clones, over 80% of them appearing once. The source material was peripheral blood, sampled in the first trimester of pregnancy. The source of these receptors is a female donor with multiple sclerosis, enrolled in a pregnancy study.

This sequence joins TRBV11-2 and TRBJ2-7; D remains ambiguous. The CDR3 consists of 15 residues. V was clipped by 5 bases and J by 2 bases, with 16 bases between them. The germline gives CDR1 SGHAT, CDR2 FQNNGV. The CDR3 sequence: CASSLSSMSAYEQYF. CDR3 coding DNA: TGTGCCAGCAGCCTAAGTTCCATGAGCGCCTACGAGCAGTACTTC.

V gene TRBV4-1 combines with J gene TRBJ2-7, with D perhaps TRBD1 (5 bases). The CDR3 totals 16 residues. The V gene's germline CDR1 is MGHRA and CDR2 YSYEKL. The germline V and J ends were trimmed by 4 bases and 2 bases, with 18 bases remaining between them. CDR3 amino acids: CASSPTLGQGTYEQYF. CDR3 nucleotides: TGCGCCAGCAGCCCAACCCTGGGGCAGGGAACCTACGAGCAGTACTTC.

This rearrangement joins TRBV9 to TRBJ2-7, with TRBD2 matching 10 bases. Losses at the gene ends were 7 bases for V and 5 bases for J; bases not matched to a gene: 9. CDR3 size: 14 residues. CDR1 is SGDLS, CDR2 YYNGEE, per germline. The CDR3 DNA sequence: TGTGCCAGCTACCTAGCGGGAGTAAGGCACGAGCAGTACTTC. Translating it yields CASYLAGVRHEQYF.

This chain uses TRBV5-1 with TRBJ2-7; no clear D. CDR1 is SGHRS, CDR2 YFSETQ, per germline. The V end lost 0 bases, the J end lost 0 bases, and 7 bases lay between the germline ends. The CDR3 is 14 residues long. CDR3 nucleotide sequence: TGCGCCAGCAGCTTGGTTGCAGTCTCCTACGAGCAGTACTTC. Translation: CASSLVAVSYEQYF.

The genes are TRBV28 and TRBJ1-4; 7 bases map to TRBD1. The CDR3 extends over 14 amino acids. V dropped 6 bases and J dropped 2; count of bases not matched to a gene: 3. CDR1 MDHEN and CDR2 SYDVKM come from the germline V gene. The CDR3 DNA reads TGTGCCAGCAGGCCGGGACAGACTAATGAAAAACTGTTTTTT. The encoded protein is CASRPGQTNEKLFF.

CDR3 sequence (DNA): TGCAGTGCTCCCCAGAACTATGGCTACACCTTC. Translated: CSAPQNYGYTF. V usage is TRBV20-1 and J usage is TRBJ1-2; D ambiguous. This CDR3 spans 11 amino acids. Trimming removed 5 bases from V and 2 bases from J, with 6 bases in between. Germline V gives CDR1 DFQATT, CDR2 SNEGSKA (reference sequence).

The rearrangement uses TRBV19 and TRBJ2-1; 11 bases match TRBD2. The ends lost 0 bases at V and 1 base at J; junction bases unmatched: 2. Germline loops: CDR1 LNHDA, CDR2 SQIVND (reference sequence). The CDR3 extends over 17 amino acids. In nucleotides, the CDR3 is TGTGCCAGTAGTATAGAAACTAGCGGGGGTTCCTACAATGAGCAGTTCTTC. Its translation: CASSIETSGGSYNEQFF.

The chain is built from TRBV7-9 and TRBJ2-4; D is perhaps TRBD2 (6 bases). CDR3 size: 12 residues. Trimming took off 5 bases at V and 5 bases at J, with 7 bases between the two ends. In germline, CDR1 is SEHNR, CDR2 FQNEAQ (reference sequence). The CDR3 DNA sequence: TGTGCCAGCAGCCCGGGGGAAAACATTCAGTACTTC. Its translation is CASSPGENIQYF.

The CDR3 DNA follows: TGTGCCAGCAGTTACTCCCGAGGTTCGGGCGAGCAGTACTTC. Its protein product is CASSYSRGSGEQYF. V and J are TRBV6-6 and TRBJ2-7; D call uncertain. V was cut by 0 bases and J by 6 bases, with 12 bases left in between. The CDR3 contains 14 residues. Germline CDR1 reads MNHNY; CDR2 reads SVGAGI (reference sequence).

In this sample, this clone turned up once. The chain links TRBV7-9 to TRBJ2-5; 8 bases line up with TRBD2. The V gene end was trimmed by 1 base and the J gene end by 4 bases; junction bases not matched to a gene: 11. Germline CDR1 is SEHNR and CDR2 is FQNEAQ (reference sequence). This CDR3 is built from 17 residues. Here the CDR3 DNA reads TGTGCCAGCAGCTTAGAACGGGGGGGGCCCTCGCGAGAGACCCAGTACTTC. This codes for CASSLERGGPSRETQYF.

The chain has TRBV19 and TRBJ2-5; D may be TRBD1 (5 bases). This CDR3 region has 15 residues. Looked up from germline, CDR1 is LNHDA and CDR2 is SQIVND (reference sequence). The V and J ends lost 6 bases and 5 bases respectively, with 19 bases between them. CDR3 sequence: CASRPLGQGEETQYF. Here the CDR3 DNA reads TGTGCCAGTAGGCCCTTAGGGCAGGGTGAGGAGACCCAGTACTTC.

This rearrangement joins TRBV28 to TRBJ2-1; 7 bases line up with TRBD2. The CDR3 loop spans 15 amino acids. From germline, CDR1 is MDHEN and CDR2 SYDVKM. With V trimmed by 4 bases and J by 4 bases, 7 bases remained unmatched. The CDR3 region has the DNA TGTGCCAGCAGTTACTGGCTAGCGGTTTACAATGAGCAGTTCTTC. It yields the protein CASSYWLAVYNEQFF.

The genes are TRBV6-1 and TRBJ1-6, with 9 bases that match TRBD1. Germline assignment: CDR1 MNHNS and CDR2 SASEGT. The CDR3 loop spans 14 amino acids. J gave up 6 bases and V 10 bases, and 7 bases lay outside the gene matches. The DNA of the CDR3 is TGTGCCACCACGAGACAGGGGGGTAATTCACCCCTCCACTTT. Its protein product is CATTRQGGNSPLHF.

The rearrangement uses TRBV23-1 and TRBJ1-5; maybe TRBD1 (6 bases). TRBV23-1 is an open reading frame, and its role is uncertain. The CDR3 covers 10 residues. V lost 10 bases and J 12 bases, leaving 13 bases between the germline ends. In DNA, the CDR3 is TGCGCCACCGAACAGGGCCTCCAGCATTTT. The encoded protein is CATEQGLQHF.

V is TRBV6-6 and J is TRBJ2-5, with D possibly being TRBD2 (5 bases). The CDR3 is 14 residues long. The germline V gene has CDR1 MNHNY and CDR2 SVGAGI (reference sequence). V was clipped by 2 bases and J by 5 bases, with 12 bases between them. The CDR3 nucleotides are TGTGCCAGCAGTTACAGCGGCGCCAAGGAGACCCAGTACTTC. It yields the protein CASSYSGAKETQYF.

The chain recombines TRBV25-1 with TRBJ1-2, with 9 bases aligning to TRBD1. In germline, CDR1 is MGHDK, CDR2 SYGVNS. The trim removed 2 bases at V and 5 bases at J, leaving 3 bases unmatched. The CDR3 length is 14 residues. As DNA, the CDR3 is TGTGCCAGCAGTGAAGGGACAGGGCGTTATGGCTACACCTTC. Translating gives CASSEGTGRYGYTF.

This clone was seen only once. CDR3 loop: CASSRGGVGVIDGRTYEQYF. The DNA of the CDR3 is TGCGCCAGCAGCCGCGGCGGGGTAGGAGTAATTGACGGAAGAACTTACGAGCAGTACTTC. The chain joins TRBV5-1 to TRBJ2-7; perhaps TRBD2 as D (6 bases). Per germline, CDR1 SGHRS and CDR2 YFSETQ. The V end lost 4 bases, the J end lost 4 bases, and 33 bases lay between the germline ends. This CDR3 has 20 residues.

V usage is TRBV6-5 and J usage is TRBJ1-3; TRBD1 matches 7 bases. From germline, CDR1 is MNHEY and CDR2 SVGAGI. CDR3 size: 14 residues. J gave up 7 bases and V 6 bases, and 9 bases lay outside the gene matches. CDR3 residues: CASSLGQSRNTIYF. In DNA, the CDR3 is TGTGCCAGCAGCCTGGGACAGTCAAGGAACACCATATATTTT.

The gene calls are TRBV11-2 and TRBJ2-7, with 7 bases identical to TRBD2. Germline assignment: CDR1 SGHAT and CDR2 FQNNGV. The CDR3 sequence is 15 residues long. V trimming: 1 base; J trimming: 0 bases; junction bases outside the gene matches: 3. The CDR3 here is CASSLGGGGSYEQYF. CDR3 nucleotide sequence: TGTGCCAGCAGCTTAGGTGGGGGGGGCTCCTACGAGCAGTACTTC.

The chain uses TRBV7-6 and TRBJ2-1; D possibly corresponds to TRBD1 (6 bases). Germline values: CDR1 SGHVS, CDR2 FNYEAQ. Between the trimmed V and J ends, which lost 6 bases and 5 bases, there was a span of 11 bases. The CDR3 extends over 13 amino acids. CDR3 bases: TGTGCCAGCAGAGGGGGATGGGACAATGAGCAGTTCTTC. As protein: CASRGGWDNEQFF.

This chain joins TRBV5-6 and TRBJ1-6; maybe TRBD1 (6 bases). The germline gives CDR1 SGHDT, CDR2 YYEEEE. CDR3 length: 15 residues. V lost 0 bases to trimming and J lost 7 bases, with 11 bases between them. CDR3 nucleotide sequence: TGTGCCAGCAGCTTGGTGGGGGCACGGAATTCACCCCTCCACTTT. It translates to CASSLVGARNSPLHF.

The rearrangement uses TRBV25-1 and TRBJ1-3; the D gene is possibly TRBD1 (5 bases). V dropped 8 bases and J dropped 0 bases, with 11 bases sitting between them. Germline V gene data show CDR1 as MGHDK and CDR2 as SYGVNS. The CDR3 extends over 14 amino acids. CDR3 loop: CASLDSVSGNTIYF. For the CDR3, the DNA is TGTGCCAGCTTAGACAGTGTCTCTGGAAACACCATATATTTT.

The chain recombines TRBV7-9 with TRBJ2-2, with 7 bases that match TRBD1. This CDR3 is 15 amino acids long. Germline assignment: CDR1 SEHNR and CDR2 FQNEAQ (reference sequence). With 3 bases clipped from V and 8 bases from J, the junction kept 9 bases outside the gene matches. Here the CDR3 reads CASSLGTALRGELFF. The CDR3 DNA follows: TGTGCCAGCAGCTTGGGGACAGCCCTTAGGGGGGAGCTGTTTTTT. Filled out from reference TRBV7-9 and TRBJ2-2, the complete variable domain reads DTGVSQNPRHKITKRGQNVTFRCDPISEHNRLYWYRQTLGQGPEFLTYFQNEAQLEKSRLLSDRFSAERPKGSFSTLEIQRTEQGDSAMYLCASSLGTALRGELFFGEGSRLTVL.

This rearrangement joins TRBV4-2 to TRBJ1-4, with a tentative D call TRBD1 (5 bases). The CDR3 is 17 residues long. V gave up 4 bases and J gave up 6 bases, with 21 bases separating them. CDR1 is LGHNA, CDR2 YNFKEQ, per germline. Written as DNA, the CDR3 is TGTGCCAGCAGCCCCCCCCTCCCCCGGGACTCTCATGAAAAACTGTTTTTT. This encodes CASSPPLPRDSHEKLFF.

The chain recombines TRBV19 with TRBJ2-7; TRBD2 is a possible D gene (6 bases). The CDR3 has 13 amino acids. Germline lookup yields CDR1 LNHDA and CDR2 SQIVND (reference sequence). The germline V and J ends were trimmed by 6 bases and 5 bases, with 14 bases remaining between them. The CDR3: CASSIGGWNEQYF. DNA of the CDR3: TGTGCCAGTAGCATCGGGGGATGGAACGAGCAGTACTTC.

This chain links TRBV5-4 with TRBJ2-7; 9 nucleotides agree with TRBD2. This CDR3 has 15 amino acids. The V and J ends lost 0 bases and 6 bases, in that order; junction bases with no gene match: 7. CDR1 is SGHNT and CDR2 is YYREEE in the germline V gene (reference sequence). The CDR3, as DNA: TGTGCCAGCAGCTTGGATAGCGGGAGTACGGGCGAGCAGTACTTC. This sequence encodes CASSLDSGSTGEQYF.

The chain uses TRBV19 and TRBJ2-1; no firm D call. The ends were cut back, 5 bases at V and 7 bases at J, with 12 bases in the middle. There are 13 residues in the CDR3. CDR1 is LNHDA and CDR2 is SQIVND in the germline V gene (reference sequence). The CDR3 region is CASSLSSRNEQFF. The DNA of the CDR3 is TGTGCCAGTAGTCTCTCTTCGCGGAATGAGCAGTTCTTC.

The rearrangement links TRBV18 to TRBJ2-1; a weak D match, TRBD1 (6 bases). This CDR3 region has 14 residues. Per germline, CDR1 KGHSH and CDR2 LQKENI. Deletions cut 6 bases from V and 5 bases from J, with 14 bases between. For the CDR3, the DNA is TGTGCCAGCTCGAGGAAGGGGGTGGACAATGAGCAGTTCTTC. Its translation: CASSRKGVDNEQFF.